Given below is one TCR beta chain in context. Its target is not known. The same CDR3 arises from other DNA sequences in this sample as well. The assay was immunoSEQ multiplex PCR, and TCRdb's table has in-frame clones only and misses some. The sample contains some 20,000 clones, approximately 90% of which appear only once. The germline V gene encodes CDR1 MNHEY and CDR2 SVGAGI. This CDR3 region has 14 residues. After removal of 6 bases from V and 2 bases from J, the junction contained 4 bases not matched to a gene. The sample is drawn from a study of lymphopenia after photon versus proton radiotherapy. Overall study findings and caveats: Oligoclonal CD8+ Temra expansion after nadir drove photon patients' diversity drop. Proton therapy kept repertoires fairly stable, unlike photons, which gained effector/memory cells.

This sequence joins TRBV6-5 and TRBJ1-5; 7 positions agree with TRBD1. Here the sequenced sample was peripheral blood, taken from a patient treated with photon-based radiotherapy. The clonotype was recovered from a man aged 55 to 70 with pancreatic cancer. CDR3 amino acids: CASSRQGGNQPQHF. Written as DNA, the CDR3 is TGTGCCAGCAGCCGACAGGGCGGCAATCAGCCCCAGCATTTT.